The 24 T cell receptor beta chains listed next were all sequenced from one sample in a study of blood T cell repertoires in COVID-19 (dated by TCRdb to the early 2020s). The library came from the immunoSEQ multiplex PCR assay. The clones in this table, taken by TCRdb from immuneACCESS, are in-frame only. Not every clone is retained; where verified, under half of the shortfall comes from an unresolved V gene, and the cause of the rest is unknown. This sample gives roughly 150,000 clones in total; roughly four fifths of them show up just once. Of the sample, approximately 14% falls within the top ten clones. Source material: peripheral blood. These receptors all come from a human donor with acute or convalescent COVID-19. The donor label of this sample is uncertain.

This clone was detected only a few times. This specimen includes other DNA sequences encoding the same CDR3. The genes are TRBV29-1 and TRBJ1-5; 12 bases align to TRBD1. The CDR3 has 13 amino acids. Germline CDR1 SQVTM, CDR2 ANQGSEA. With 6 bases clipped from V and 6 bases from J, the junction kept 3 bases outside the gene matches. CDR3 protein: CSVGTGGGQPQHF. CDR3 in DNA: TGCAGCGTAGGGACAGGGGGCGGTCAGCCCCAGCATTTT.

The chain has TRBV6-2 or TRBV6-3 and TRBJ1-1, with TRBD1 identical over 7 bases. CDR1 MNHEY and CDR2 SVGEGT come from the germline V gene. V lost 3 bases, J lost 8 bases, and 12 bases stayed unmatched. The CDR3 length is 15 residues. CDR3 protein: CASSYRGRGQSEAFF. The CDR3 DNA sequence: TGTGCCAGCAGTTATAGGGGGCGGGGTCAGTCCGAAGCTTTCTTT.

V usage is TRBV3-1 (or the pseudogene TRBV3-2) and J usage is TRBJ1-3, with a tentative D call TRBD1 (6 bases). Trimming took off 8 bases at V and 3 bases at J, with 8 bases between the two ends. This CDR3 is built from 12 residues. CDR1 LGHDT and CDR2 YNNKEL come from the germline V gene (reference sequence). The CDR3 DNA sequence: TGTGCCAGCGGGACAAGTGGAAACACCATATATTTT. Translation: CASGTSGNTIYF.

The gene calls are TRBV7-9 and TRBJ1-1; 9 bases match TRBD1. Germline V gene lookup returns CDR1 SEHNR and CDR2 FQNEAQ (reference sequence). This CDR3 contains 15 residues. The ends lost 4 bases at V and 4 bases at J; junction bases unmatched: 7. This CDR3 reads CASSYNRGPITEAFF. CDR3 nucleotides: TGTGCCAGCAGCTACAACAGGGGGCCCATCACTGAAGCTTTCTTT.

V usage is TRBV10-3 and J usage is TRBJ1-2; the D is unclear. The CDR3 has 13 residues. Trimming shortened V by 2 bases and J by 5 bases, and 9 bases separated the two germline ends. The germline CDR1 and CDR2 sequences are ENHRY and SYGVKD. The CDR3 protein is CAISEKGGYGYTF. CDR3 nucleotides: TGTGCCATCAGTGAGAAAGGAGGGTATGGCTACACCTTC.

The J gene is TRBJ2-5, the V gene TRBV3-1 (or the pseudogene TRBV3-2); TRBD2 matches 10 bases. This CDR3 spans 17 amino acids. Germline V gives CDR1 LGHDT, CDR2 YNNKEL (reference sequence). The junction had 5 bases not matched to a gene; V was cut back by 1 base and J by 0 bases. The CDR3 nucleotides read TGTGCCAGCAGCCAAGCCCCTAGCGGGGGTTACCAAGAGACCCAGTACTTC. The encoded protein is CASSQAPSGGYQETQYF.

A single count supports this clone. The V gene is TRBV6-2 or TRBV6-3, the J gene TRBJ1-1; 11 nucleotides align to TRBD1. V shed 5 bases, J shed 1 base, and the junction held 9 bases outside the gene matches. This CDR3 is 17 amino acids long. Germline V gives CDR1 MNHEY, CDR2 SVGEGT. CDR3 residues: CASSPPGQGVWNTEAFF. DNA of the CDR3: TGTGCCAGCAGTCCACCGGGACAGGGGGTCTGGAACACTGAAGCTTTCTTT.

This clone occurred a few times. This chain connects TRBV4-1 to TRBJ1-5, with 9 bases fitting TRBD1. The length of the CDR3 is 15 residues. V shed 1 base and J 9 bases; nucleotides not matched to a gene: 7. Germline assignment: CDR1 MGHRA and CDR2 YSYEKL. Here the CDR3 DNA reads TGCGCCAGCAGCCAAGGGACAGGGGTCCCTCGGCCCCAGCATTTT. It codes for CASSQGTGVPRPQHF.

This chain links TRBV2 with TRBJ2-7, with a possible D match to TRBD1 (5 bases). The germline CDR1 and CDR2 sequences are SNHLY and FYNNEI. With 1 base removed from V and 4 bases from J, the gap between germline ends came to 14 bases. The CDR3 is made up of 15 amino acids. As DNA, the CDR3 is TGTGCCAGCAGTGAAGGGGGCCTACGGAGTTACGAGCAGTACTTC. As protein: CASSEGGLRSYEQYF.

The rearrangement uses TRBV5-1 and TRBJ2-2, with D perhaps TRBD2 (5 bases). The CDR3 contains 14 residues. V dropped 4 bases and J dropped 6 bases, with 13 bases sitting between them. Germline V gives CDR1 SGHRS, CDR2 YFSETQ. CDR3 DNA: TGCGCCAGCAGCCCCTCTAGCATCCCCGGGGAGCTGTTTTTT. Translated: CASSPSSIPGELFF.

The chain combines TRBV19 with TRBJ2-3; perhaps TRBD2 as D (5 bases). The CDR3 has 15 residues. V was clipped by 5 bases and J by 6 bases, with 18 bases between them. Germline lookup yields CDR1 LNHDA and CDR2 SQIVND (reference sequence). The CDR3 DNA reads as TGTGCCAGTAGTGCCCCGGGCCTACCGGGGGATACGCAGTATTTT. This translates into CASSAPGLPGDTQYF.

This clone was observed a handful of times. This sequence joins TRBV30 and TRBJ1-2; perhaps TRBD1 as D (6 bases). CDR3 size: 14 residues. Trimming left V 0 bases short and J 5 bases short, with 13 bases between. Germline lookup yields CDR1 GTSNPN and CDR2 SVGIG (reference sequence). The CDR3 region is CAWSVTGFEYGYTF. The DNA for the CDR3 is TGTGCCTGGAGTGTGACAGGTTTCGAATATGGCTACACCTTC.

This chain connects TRBV3-1 (or the pseudogene TRBV3-2) to TRBJ1-2; no reliable D call. V shed 0 bases and J shed 4 bases, with 12 bases lying between them. This CDR3 region has 15 residues. Per the germline V gene, CDR1 is LGHDT and CDR2 is YNNKEL (reference sequence). The CDR3, as DNA: TGTGCCAGCAGCCAAGATCAGCGAATAATCTATGGCTACACCTTC. As protein: CASSQDQRIIYGYTF.

CDR3 protein: CASSYSSQNQPQHF. CDR3 DNA: TGTGCCAGCAGTTACTCGTCACAGAATCAGCCCCAGCATTTT. The V call is TRBV6-5, the J call TRBJ1-5; D is unclear. The V and J ends lost 0 bases and 4 bases respectively, with 7 bases between them. Germline assignment: CDR1 MNHEY and CDR2 SVGAGI. CDR3 size: 14 residues.

This clone was picked up one time. The chain carries TRBV4-1 and TRBJ1-6, with D hard to call. The CDR3 loop spans 14 amino acids. Germline V gene data show CDR1 as MGHRA and CDR2 as YSYEKL. Trimming shortened V by 4 bases and J by 9 bases, and 13 bases separated the two germline ends. As DNA, the CDR3 is TGCGCCAGCAGCCCGACTGCTTCGGGTTCACCCCTCCACTTT. This sequence encodes CASSPTASGSPLHF.

This chain links TRBV7-2 with TRBJ1-4, with unresolved D. The CDR3 contains 14 residues. V was trimmed by 7 bases and J by 0 bases, leaving 9 bases between them. Germline V gene lookup returns CDR1 SGHTA and CDR2 FQGNSA. CDR3 nucleotides: TGTGCCAGCACCCACAGCTCAACTAATGAAAAACTGTTTTTT. It specifies CASTHSSTNEKLFF. The full variable domain, its missing parts supplied by reference TRBV7-2 and TRBJ1-4, is GAGVSQSPSNKVTEKGKDVELRCDPISGHTALYWYRQSLGQGLEFLIYFQGNSAPDKSGLPSDRFSAERTGGSVSTLTIQRTQQEDSAVYLCASTHSSTNEKLFFGSGTQLSVL.

The chain joins TRBV5-6 to TRBJ2-3, with a weak D call TRBD2 (5 bases). The V end was cut by 4 bases, the J end by 1 base, with 19 bases between. This CDR3 spans 17 amino acids. CDR1 is SGHDT, CDR2 YYEEEE, per germline. CDR3 coding DNA: TGTGCCAGCAGCCGCATCGGAGAGGGAATGGGCACAGATACGCAGTATTTT. Its translation: CASSRIGEGMGTDTQYF. The full variable domain, with the rest looked up from reference TRBV5-6 and TRBJ2-3, is DAGVTQSPTHLIKTRGQQVTLRCSPKSGHDTVSWYQQALGQGPQFIFQYYEEEERQRGNFPDRFSGHQFPNYSSELNVNALLLGDSALYLCASSRIGEGMGTDTQYFGPGTRLTVL.

V and J are TRBV30 and TRBJ1-1; D ambiguous. Germline lookup yields CDR1 GTSNPN and CDR2 SVGIG (reference sequence). V lost 4 bases and J 1 base, leaving 10 bases between the germline ends. The CDR3 contains 13 residues. The CDR3 region has the DNA TGTGCCTGGATGGTGGCTCCGAACACTGAAGCTTTCTTT. It specifies CAWMVAPNTEAFF.

The J gene is TRBJ2-6, the V gene TRBV5-8; TRBD1 agrees at 7 bases. The V gene end was trimmed by 3 bases and the J gene end by 2 bases; junction bases not matched to a gene: 17. This CDR3 is 20 amino acids long. Germline V gives CDR1 SGHTS, CDR2 YDEGEE. The CDR3 DNA reads as TGTGCCAGCAGCTCCTCTTCTAGGGGGCGGCGCACCCCTGGGGCCAACGTCCTGACTTTC. Its translation is CASSSSSRGRRTPGANVLTF.

Written as DNA, the CDR3 is TGTGCCAGCAGCTTAGAGGGGCGCGGGACTTCACCCCTCCACTTT. The encoded protein is CASSLEGRGTSPLHF. The chain employs TRBV7-2 and TRBJ1-6; possible D gene TRBD1, 5 bases. V lost 1 base and J 9 bases, leaving 13 bases between the germline ends. CDR1 is SGHTA and CDR2 is FQGNSA in the germline V gene. This CDR3 is 15 amino acids long.

The genes are TRBV2 and TRBJ1-3; TRBD1 aligns across 7 bases. Germline V CDR1 and CDR2: SNHLY, FYNNEI. The CDR3 consists of 14 residues. The V gene end was trimmed by 6 bases and the J gene end by 1 base; junction bases not matched to a gene: 3. The CDR3 region is CASRGTESGNTIYF. DNA for the CDR3: TGTGCCAGCAGGGGGACAGAATCTGGAAACACCATATATTTT.

The chain combines TRBV7-2 with TRBJ1-1; maybe TRBD1 (5 bases). The germline V and J ends were trimmed by 1 base and 4 bases, with 10 bases remaining between them. CDR1 is SGHTA and CDR2 is FQGNSA in the germline V gene. CDR3 size: 14 residues. This CDR3 reads CASSLGGDGTEAFF. The CDR3 bases are TGTGCCAGCAGCTTAGGGGGGGACGGCACTGAAGCTTTCTTT.

The genes are TRBV27 and TRBJ2-2, with TRBD2 matching 13 bases. The CDR3 runs to 17 residues. CDR1 is MNHEY, CDR2 SMNVEV, per germline (reference sequence). V shed 7 bases and J 6 bases; nucleotides not matched to a gene: 11. CDR3 sequence (DNA): TGTGCCAGCAACCCGCCGCTACTAGCGGGGGGGGCCGGGGAGCTGTTTTTT. Its protein product is CASNPPLLAGGAGELFF.

This chain links TRBV7-3 with TRBJ1-1; the D is unclear. The CDR3 is 13 residues long. V dropped 6 bases and J dropped 0 bases, with 8 bases sitting between them. CDR1 is SGHTA and CDR2 is FQGTGA in the germline V gene. The CDR3 sequence: CASSSGMNTEAFF. The CDR3 region has the DNA TGTGCCAGCAGTTCCGGGATGAACACTGAAGCTTTCTTT.